Listed below are T cell receptor beta chains from one sample, sequenced in a study of T cell changes during pregnancy in multiple sclerosis. Sequenced by immunoSEQ multiplex PCR; TCRdb stores in-frame clones only, minus some. Of about 24,000 clones listed, over 85% are singletons. Sequencing used CD8+ T cells from peripheral blood mononuclear cells, obtained in the third trimester of pregnancy. These receptor sequences come from a female donor in good health, enrolled as a control in a pregnancy study. CDR3s include the opening cysteine and the closing phenylalanine or tryptophan. The order of the fields is CDR3 length, J gene, D gene, clone size, V gene, CDR3 protein, CDR3 DNA. D genes are given only for firm matches. Rows give clone size only sometimes, using once, few, many, or a class for an expanded clone.

18 | TRBJ2-7 | TRBD2 | . | TRBV2 | CASSEAGLAGESSYEQYF | TGTGCCAGCAGTGAGGCGGGACTAGCGGGGGAGAGCTCCTACGAGCAGTACTTC
15 | TRBJ2-3 | TRBD2 | . | TRBV6-1 | CASSASSGGGDTQYF | TGTGCCAGCAGTGCGTCTAGCGGTGGGGGAGATACGCAGTATTTT
15 | TRBJ2-2 | . | . | TRBV7-2 | CANRAGEGNTGELFF | TGTGCCAACCGCGCAGGGGAGGGGAACACCGGGGAGCTGTTTTTT
14 | TRBJ1-2 | TRBD1 | . | TRBV6-6 | CASSWTGDANGYTF | TGTGCCAGCAGTTGGACAGGGGACGCAAATGGCTACACCTTC
13 | TRBJ2-3 | . | . | TRBV7-8 | CASLGSLTDTQYF | TGTGCCAGCCTCGGGTCCTTGACAGATACGCAGTATTTT
13 | TRBJ2-4 | . | . | TRBV5-5 | CASSPEGKNIQYF | TGTGCCAGCAGCCCCGAGGGTAAAAACATTCAGTACTTC
16 | TRBJ2-7 | . | medium-sized | TRBV28 | CASSLLLQGETYEQYF | TGTGCCAGCAGTTTACTTTTACAGGGCGAAACCTACGAGCAGTACTTC
15 | TRBJ2-1 | . | . | TRBV6-1 | CASSLEQVSYNEQFF | TGTGCCAGCAGTCTGGAACAGGTGTCCTACAATGAGCAGTTCTTC
15 | TRBJ1-5 | TRBD1 | . | TRBV25-1 | CASSESDRGNQPQHF | TGTGCCAGCAGTGAATCGGACAGGGGCAATCAGCCCCAGCATTTT
15 | TRBJ2-3 | . | . | TRBV9 | CASSVGTSSTDTQYF | TGTGCCAGCAGCGTGGGGACTTCTAGCACAGATACGCAGTATTTT
15 | TRBJ1-2 | . | . | TRBV6-6 | CASSYEGRANYGYTF | TGTGCCAGCAGTTACGAAGGGAGAGCTAACTATGGCTACACCTTC
16 | TRBJ2-2 | . | . | TRBV28 | CASSGVWGLNTGELFF | TGTGCCAGCAGTGGGGTTTGGGGCCTGAACACCGGGGAGCTGTTTTTT
15 | TRBJ1-5 | . | . | TRBV27 | CASSSTQDGNQPQHF | TGTGCCAGCAGTTCCACTCAGGATGGCAATCAGCCCCAGCATTTT
18 | TRBJ1-1 | TRBD1 | . | TRBV7-9 | CASSLGDRPVGINTEAFF | TGTGCCAGCAGCTTGGGGGACAGGCCCGTGGGGATAAACACTGAAGCTTTCTTT
15 | TRBJ2-5 | . | . | TRBV5-1 | CASSLEAGREETQYF | TGCGCCAGCAGCCTAGAAGCGGGCAGAGAAGAGACCCAGTACTTC
14 | TRBJ1-1 | . | . | TRBV9 | CASSGFEGNTEAFF | TGTGCCAGCAGCGGGTTCGAGGGCAACACTGAAGCTTTCTTT
14 | TRBJ2-1 | TRBD2 | . | TRBV27 | CASSFAGGYNEQFF | TGTGCCAGCAGTTTTGCGGGGGGATACAATGAGCAGTTCTTC
14 | TRBJ1-2 | . | . | TRBV28 | CASRQRWAAYGYTF | TGTGCCAGCCGACAACGTTGGGCAGCTTATGGCTACACCTTC
16 | TRBJ2-1 | TRBD2 | . | TRBV6-5 | CASSYSPGGGYNEQFF | TGTGCCAGCAGTTACTCCCCCGGGGGGGGGTACAATGAGCAGTTCTTC
14 | TRBJ1-5 | TRBD1 | . | TRBV25-1 | CASSVTGEWQPQHF | TGTGCCAGCAGTGTTACAGGGGAGTGGCAGCCCCAGCATTTT
11 | TRBJ1-1 | . | . | TRBV5-1 | CASRGDTEAFF | TGCGCCAGCAGAGGGGACACTGAAGCTTTCTTT
14 | TRBJ2-7 | . | once | TRBV27 | CASKPQGPLHEQYF | TGTGCCTCCAAACCGCAGGGGCCCCTCCACGAGCAGTACTTC
18 | TRBJ2-1 | TRBD1 | . | TRBV2 | CASSEDEGGPSSYNEQFF | TGTGCCAGCAGTGAAGATGAAGGGGGCCCAAGCTCCTACAATGAGCAGTTCTTC
12 | TRBJ2-7 | . | . | TRBV7-8 | CASSSSAYEQYF | TGTGCCAGCAGCTCAAGCGCGTACGAGCAGTACTTC
16 | TRBJ2-1 | . | . | TRBV29-1 | CSVVFFESATYNEQFF | TGCAGCGTTGTCTTTTTCGAGAGTGCGACCTACAATGAGCAGTTCTTC
15 | TRBJ2-2 | TRBD1 | . | TRBV19 | CASSIDRGLTGELFF | TGTGCCAGTAGTATAGACAGGGGGCTCACCGGGGAGCTGTTTTTT
14 | TRBJ2-7 | TRBD1 | once | TRBV5-1 | CASSSAGGLDEQYF | TGCGCCAGCAGCTCGGCAGGGGGCTTGGACGAGCAGTACTTC
14 | TRBJ2-1 | . | . | TRBV19 | CASSIGGSNNEQFF | TGTGCCAGTAGTATAGGAGGGTCCAACAATGAGCAGTTCTTC
13 | TRBJ2-7 | . | . | TRBV4-1 | CASSQGTFYEQYF | TGCGCCAGCAGCCAAGGAACTTTCTACGAGCAGTACTTC
12 | TRBJ2-1 | . | . | TRBV7-3 | CASSLTQGEQFF | TGTGCCAGCAGCTTAACTCAGGGTGAGCAGTTCTTC
16 | TRBJ1-1 | . | . | TRBV2 | CASSETGPEIYTEAFF | TGTGCCAGCAGTGAGACAGGACCTGAGATCTACACTGAAGCTTTCTTT
13 | TRBJ1-2 | TRBD1 | . | TRBV10-3 | CAISEDRDDGYTF | TGTGCCATCAGTGAGGACAGGGACGATGGCTACACCTTC
13 | TRBJ2-7 | . | . | TRBV5-4 | CASSSSGSDEQYF | TGTGCCAGCAGCTCCTCAGGGTCCGACGAGCAGTACTTC
14 | TRBJ1-1 | . | . | TRBV19 | CASSIGPGYTEAFF | TGTGCCAGTAGTATAGGGCCGGGTTACACTGAAGCTTTCTTT
15 | TRBJ2-3 | . | . | TRBV5-8 | CASRMDYRYTDTQYF | TGTGCCAGCAGGATGGACTATCGGTACACAGATACGCAGTATTTT
13 | TRBJ1-2 | TRBD1 | . | TRBV9 | CASRGQANYGYTF | TGTGCCAGCAGGGGACAGGCGAACTATGGCTACACCTTC
10 | TRBJ1-2 | TRBD1 | once | TRBV29-1 | CSVGGTDYTF | TGCAGCGTTGGCGGGACAGACTACACCTTC
15 | TRBJ1-5 | TRBD1 | . | TRBV19 | CASSTSTGSPQPQHF | TGTGCCAGTAGTACGTCGACAGGGTCCCCTCAGCCCCAGCATTTT
15 | TRBJ2-3 | TRBD2 | once | TRBV19 | CASSPTSGGTDTQYF | TGTGCCAGTAGCCCCACTAGCGGGGGCACAGATACGCAGTATTTT
13 | TRBJ2-1 | . | . | TRBV6-4 | CASSEPDSNEQFF | TGTGCCAGCAGTGAACCCGACTCCAATGAGCAGTTCTTC
17 | TRBJ2-7 | . | once | TRBV11-2 | CASSSLEVSGIHYGQYF | TGTGCCAGCAGCTCGCTGGAGGTTTCGGGGATCCACTACGGGCAGTACTTC
17 | TRBJ2-2 | TRBD1 | once | TRBV2 | CASRTPGQGLNTGELFF | TGTGCCAGCAGAACTCCGGGACAGGGGCTGAACACCGGGGAGCTGTTTTTT
16 | TRBJ2-3 | TRBD2 | . | TRBV5-6 | CASSLGSSGRPDTQYF | TGTGCCAGCAGCTTGGGCTCTAGCGGGAGGCCAGATACGCAGTATTTT
16 | TRBJ2-1 | TRBD2 | . | TRBV10-2 | CASAGLAGGPRGEQFF | TGCGCCAGCGCGGGACTAGCGGGAGGGCCACGGGGTGAGCAGTTCTTC
15 | TRBJ2-7 | . | once | TRBV11-2 | CASSLDRGGSYEQYF | TGTGCCAGCAGCCTCGACAGAGGGGGATCCTACGAGCAGTACTTC
15 | TRBJ1-1 | . | . | TRBV19 | CASRFGDRANTEAFF | TGTGCCAGTAGGTTTGGAGACCGCGCGAACACTGAAGCTTTCTTT
13 | TRBJ2-1 | . | . | TRBV27 | CATTGGAANEQFF | TGTGCCACCACCGGCGGGGCCGCCAATGAGCAGTTCTTC
17 | TRBJ2-3 | TRBD1 | . | TRBV15 | CATSRTIGQGVTDTQYF | TGTGCCACCAGCAGAACAATCGGACAGGGGGTTACAGATACGCAGTATTTT
13 | TRBJ2-1 | TRBD2 | few | TRBV6-4 | CASSETSVNEQFF | TGTGCCAGCAGTGAGACTAGCGTCAATGAGCAGTTCTTC
14 | TRBJ1-1 | TRBD1 | . | TRBV27 | CASSPGTANTEAFF | TGTGCCAGCAGCCCCGGGACAGCGAACACTGAAGCTTTCTTT
15 | TRBJ1-5 | . | . | TRBV5-5 | CASSRVGRGDQPQHF | TGTGCCAGCAGCCGAGTTGGGAGGGGGGATCAGCCCCAGCATTTT